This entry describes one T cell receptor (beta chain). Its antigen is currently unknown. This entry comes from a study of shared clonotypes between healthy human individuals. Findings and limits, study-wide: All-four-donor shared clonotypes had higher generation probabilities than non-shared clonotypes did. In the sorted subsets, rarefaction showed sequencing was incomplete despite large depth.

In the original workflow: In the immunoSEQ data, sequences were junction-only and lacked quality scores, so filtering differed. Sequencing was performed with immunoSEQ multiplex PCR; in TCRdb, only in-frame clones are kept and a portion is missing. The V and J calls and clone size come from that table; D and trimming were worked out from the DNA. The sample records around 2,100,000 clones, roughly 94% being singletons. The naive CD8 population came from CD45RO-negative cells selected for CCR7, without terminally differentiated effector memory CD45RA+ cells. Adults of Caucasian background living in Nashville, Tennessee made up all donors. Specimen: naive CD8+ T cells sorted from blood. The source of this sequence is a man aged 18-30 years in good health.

Written as DNA, the CDR3 is TGCGCCAGCAGCCAAGACCCCGGGGGGGCGGTCGAGCAGTACTTC. It encodes CASSQDPGGAVEQYF. The chain combines TRBV4-1 with TRBJ2-7; 8 bases align to TRBD2. Germline assignment: CDR1 MGHRA and CDR2 YSYEKL. CDR3 length equals 15 residues. Trimming took 0 bases from V and 6 from J; bases not matched to a gene: 7.